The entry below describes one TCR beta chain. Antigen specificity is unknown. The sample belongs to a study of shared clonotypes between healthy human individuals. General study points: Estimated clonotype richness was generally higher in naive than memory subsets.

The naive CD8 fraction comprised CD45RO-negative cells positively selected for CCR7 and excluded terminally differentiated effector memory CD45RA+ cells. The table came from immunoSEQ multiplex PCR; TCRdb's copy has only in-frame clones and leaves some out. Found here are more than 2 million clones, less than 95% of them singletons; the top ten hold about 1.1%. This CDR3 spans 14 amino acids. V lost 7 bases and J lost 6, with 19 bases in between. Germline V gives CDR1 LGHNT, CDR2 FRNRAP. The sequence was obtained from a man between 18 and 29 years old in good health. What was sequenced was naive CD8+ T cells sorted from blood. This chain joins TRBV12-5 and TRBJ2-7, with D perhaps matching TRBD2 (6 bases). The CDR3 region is CASAVGGTVGEQYF. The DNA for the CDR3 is TGTGCTAGTGCAGTGGGCGGGACGGTGGGCGAGCAGTACTTC.